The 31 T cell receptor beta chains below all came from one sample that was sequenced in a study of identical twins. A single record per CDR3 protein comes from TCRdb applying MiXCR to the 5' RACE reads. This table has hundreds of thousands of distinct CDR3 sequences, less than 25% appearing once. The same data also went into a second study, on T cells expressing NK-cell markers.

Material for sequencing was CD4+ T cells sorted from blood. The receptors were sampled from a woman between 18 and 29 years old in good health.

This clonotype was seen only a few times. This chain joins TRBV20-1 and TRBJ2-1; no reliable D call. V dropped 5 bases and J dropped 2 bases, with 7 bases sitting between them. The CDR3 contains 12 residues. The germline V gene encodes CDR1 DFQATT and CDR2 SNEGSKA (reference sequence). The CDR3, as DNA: TGCAGTGCTGCCGATCCCTACAATGAGCAGTTCTTC. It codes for CSAADPYNEQFF.

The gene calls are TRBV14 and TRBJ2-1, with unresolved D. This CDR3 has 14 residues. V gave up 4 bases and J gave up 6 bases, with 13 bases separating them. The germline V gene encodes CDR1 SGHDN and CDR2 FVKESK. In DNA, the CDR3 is TGTGCCAGCAGCCCAAGACTGATCCTCAATGAGCAGTTCTTC. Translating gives CASSPRLILNEQFF.

DNA of the CDR3: TGTGCCAGCAGCAGAAGACAGTCGCGCACAGATACGCAGTATTTT. Amino acid sequence: CASSRRQSRTDTQYF. The rearrangement uses TRBV3-1 and TRBJ2-3, with D possibly matching TRBD1 (5 bases). Trimming removed 5 bases at V and 1 base at J, with 13 bases between. The CDR3 totals 15 residues. The V gene's germline CDR1 is LGHDT and CDR2 YNNKEL (reference sequence).

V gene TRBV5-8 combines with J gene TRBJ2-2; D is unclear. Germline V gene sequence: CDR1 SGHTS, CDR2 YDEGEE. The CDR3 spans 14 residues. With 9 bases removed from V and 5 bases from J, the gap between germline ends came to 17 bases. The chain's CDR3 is CAMSPGLGTGELFF. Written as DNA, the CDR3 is TGTGCCATGAGCCCTGGGTTGGGGACCGGGGAGCTGTTTTTT.

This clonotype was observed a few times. The CDR3 region has the DNA TGCGCCAGCAGCTTGGGGGACAGGGGAGAGACCCAGTACTTC. Translated: CASSLGDRGETQYF. The genes are TRBV5-1 and TRBJ2-5; 10 positions match TRBD1. The CDR3 has 14 residues. In germline, CDR1 is SGHRS, CDR2 YFSETQ. The V and J ends lost 0 bases and 4 bases, in that order; junction bases with no gene match: 0.

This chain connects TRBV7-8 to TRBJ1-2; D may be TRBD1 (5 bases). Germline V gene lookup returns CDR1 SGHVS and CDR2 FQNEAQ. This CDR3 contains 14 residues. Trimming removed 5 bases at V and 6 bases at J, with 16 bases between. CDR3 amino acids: CASSPKSRGNGYTF. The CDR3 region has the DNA TGTGCCAGCAGCCCCAAATCACGGGGGAATGGCTACACCTTC.

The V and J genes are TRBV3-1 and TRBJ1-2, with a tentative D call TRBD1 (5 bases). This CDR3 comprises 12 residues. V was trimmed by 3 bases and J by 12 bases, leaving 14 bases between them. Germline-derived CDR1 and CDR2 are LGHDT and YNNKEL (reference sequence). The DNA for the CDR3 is TGTGCCAGCAGCCAGGGTCAGGGTTACGACACCTTC. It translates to CASSQGQGYDTF.

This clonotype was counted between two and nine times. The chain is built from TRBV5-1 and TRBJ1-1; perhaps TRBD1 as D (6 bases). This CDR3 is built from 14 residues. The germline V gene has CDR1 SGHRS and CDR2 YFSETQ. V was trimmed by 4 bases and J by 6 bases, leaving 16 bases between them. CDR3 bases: TGCGCCAGCAGCACAGGGCAGGGCAGGTCTGAAGCTTTCTTT. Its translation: CASSTGQGRSEAFF.

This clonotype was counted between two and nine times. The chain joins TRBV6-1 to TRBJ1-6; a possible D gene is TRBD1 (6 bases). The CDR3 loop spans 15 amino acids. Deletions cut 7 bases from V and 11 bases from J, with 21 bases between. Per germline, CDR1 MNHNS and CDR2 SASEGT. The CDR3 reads CASTPSDSQVAPLHF. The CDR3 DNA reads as TGTGCCAGCACCCCTTCGGACAGTCAGGTGGCACCCCTCCACTTT.

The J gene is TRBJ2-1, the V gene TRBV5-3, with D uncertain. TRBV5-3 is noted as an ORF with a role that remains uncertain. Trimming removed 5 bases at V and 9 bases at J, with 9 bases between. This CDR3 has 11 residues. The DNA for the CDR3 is TGTGCCAGAAGTGTTCGTGGTGAGCAGTTCTTC. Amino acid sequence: CARSVRGEQFF.

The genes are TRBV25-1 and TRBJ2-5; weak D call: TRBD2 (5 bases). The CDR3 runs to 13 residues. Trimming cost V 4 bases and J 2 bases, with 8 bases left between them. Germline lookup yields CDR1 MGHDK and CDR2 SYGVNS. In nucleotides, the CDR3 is TGTGCCAGCAGTGTACGGGGTCAAGAGACCCAGTACTTC. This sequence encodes CASSVRGQETQYF.

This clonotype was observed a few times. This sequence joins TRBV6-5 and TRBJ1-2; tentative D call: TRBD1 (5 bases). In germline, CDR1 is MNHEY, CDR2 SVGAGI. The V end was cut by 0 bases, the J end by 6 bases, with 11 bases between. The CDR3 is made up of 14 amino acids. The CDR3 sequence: CASSYSSGLHGYTF. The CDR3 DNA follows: TGTGCCAGCAGTTACTCATCAGGGTTGCATGGCTACACCTTC.

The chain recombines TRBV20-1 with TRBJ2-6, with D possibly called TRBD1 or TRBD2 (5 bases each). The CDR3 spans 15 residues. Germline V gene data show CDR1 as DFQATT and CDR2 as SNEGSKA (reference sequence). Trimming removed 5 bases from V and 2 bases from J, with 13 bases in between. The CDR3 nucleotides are TGCAGTGCTCGGGGCGTCGCGCCTGGGGCCAACGTCCTGACTTTC. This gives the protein CSARGVAPGANVLTF.

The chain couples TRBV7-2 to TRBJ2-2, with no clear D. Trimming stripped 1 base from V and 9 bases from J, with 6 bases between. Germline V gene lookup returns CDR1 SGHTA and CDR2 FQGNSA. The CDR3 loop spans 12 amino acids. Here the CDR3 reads CASSLGGWELFF. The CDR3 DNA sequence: TGTGCCAGCAGCTTAGGTGGCTGGGAGCTGTTTTTT. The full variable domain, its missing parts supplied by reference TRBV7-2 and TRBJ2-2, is GAGVSQSPSNKVTEKGKDVELRCDPISGHTALYWYRQSLGQGLEFLIYFQGNSAPDKSGLPSDRFSAERTGGSVSTLTIQRTQQEDSAVYLCASSLGGWELFFGEGSRLTVL.

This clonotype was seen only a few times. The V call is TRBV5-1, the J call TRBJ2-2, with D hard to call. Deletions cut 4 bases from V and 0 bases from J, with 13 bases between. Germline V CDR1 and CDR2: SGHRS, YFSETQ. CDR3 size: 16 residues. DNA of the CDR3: TGCGCCAGCAGCCTCCTGCTACATGCGAACACCGGGGAGCTGTTTTTT. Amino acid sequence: CASSLLLHANTGELFF.

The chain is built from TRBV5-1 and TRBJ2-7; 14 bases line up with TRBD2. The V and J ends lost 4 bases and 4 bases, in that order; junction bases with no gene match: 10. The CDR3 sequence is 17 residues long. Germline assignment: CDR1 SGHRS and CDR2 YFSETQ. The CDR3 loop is CASSPRNGTSGSYEQYF. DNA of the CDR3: TGCGCCAGCAGCCCCCGAAACGGGACTAGCGGGAGTTACGAGCAGTACTTC.

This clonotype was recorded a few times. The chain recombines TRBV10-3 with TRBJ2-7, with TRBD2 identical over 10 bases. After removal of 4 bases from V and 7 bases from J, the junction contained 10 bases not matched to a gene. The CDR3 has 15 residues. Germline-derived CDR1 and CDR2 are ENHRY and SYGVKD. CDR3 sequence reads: CAISGSSGGGGEQYF. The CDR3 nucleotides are TGTGCCATCAGTGGTTCTAGCGGGGGTGGGGGGGAGCAGTACTTC.

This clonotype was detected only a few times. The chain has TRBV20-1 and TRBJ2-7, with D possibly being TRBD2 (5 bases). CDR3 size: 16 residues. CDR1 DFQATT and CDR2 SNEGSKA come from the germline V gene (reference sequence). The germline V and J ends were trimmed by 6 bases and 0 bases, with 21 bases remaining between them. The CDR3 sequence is CSAGPPPVRDSYEQYF. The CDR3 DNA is TGCAGTGCCGGCCCCCCTCCGGTACGGGACTCCTACGAGCAGTACTTC.

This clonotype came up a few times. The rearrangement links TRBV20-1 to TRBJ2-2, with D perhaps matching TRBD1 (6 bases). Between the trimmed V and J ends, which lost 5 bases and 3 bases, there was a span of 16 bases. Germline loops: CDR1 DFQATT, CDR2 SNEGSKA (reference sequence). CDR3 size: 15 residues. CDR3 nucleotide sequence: TGCAGTGCTGTGCTAGGGGGATGGGACACCGGGGAGCTGTTTTTT. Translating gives CSAVLGGWDTGELFF.

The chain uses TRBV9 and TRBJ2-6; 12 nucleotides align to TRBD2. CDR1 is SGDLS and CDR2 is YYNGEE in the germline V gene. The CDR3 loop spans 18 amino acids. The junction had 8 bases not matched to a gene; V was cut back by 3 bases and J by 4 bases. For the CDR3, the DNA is TGTGCCAGCAGCGACCGGACTAGCGGGGACACAGGGGCCAACGTCCTGACTTTC. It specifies CASSDRTSGDTGANVLTF.

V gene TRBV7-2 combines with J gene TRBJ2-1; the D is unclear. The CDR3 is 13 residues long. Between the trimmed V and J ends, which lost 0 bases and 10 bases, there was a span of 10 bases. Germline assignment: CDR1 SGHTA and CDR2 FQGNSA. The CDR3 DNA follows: TGTGCCAGCAGCTTAGCAGGTTCCCGGGAGCAGTTCTTC. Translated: CASSLAGSREQFF.

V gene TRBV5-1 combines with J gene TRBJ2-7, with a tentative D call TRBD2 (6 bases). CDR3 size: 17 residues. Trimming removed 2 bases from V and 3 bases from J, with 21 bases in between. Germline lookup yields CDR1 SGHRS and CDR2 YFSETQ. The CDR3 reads CASSFLLARSGIYEQYF. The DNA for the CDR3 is TGCGCCAGCAGCTTCCTTCTAGCGAGAAGCGGTATCTACGAGCAGTACTTC.

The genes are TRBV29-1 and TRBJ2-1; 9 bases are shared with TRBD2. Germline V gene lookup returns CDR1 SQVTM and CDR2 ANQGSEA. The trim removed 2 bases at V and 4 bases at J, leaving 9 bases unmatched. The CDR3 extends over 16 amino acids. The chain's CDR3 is CSVENEVLAGYNEQFF. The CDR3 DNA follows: TGCAGCGTTGAAAATGAAGTACTAGCGGGTTACAATGAGCAGTTCTTC.

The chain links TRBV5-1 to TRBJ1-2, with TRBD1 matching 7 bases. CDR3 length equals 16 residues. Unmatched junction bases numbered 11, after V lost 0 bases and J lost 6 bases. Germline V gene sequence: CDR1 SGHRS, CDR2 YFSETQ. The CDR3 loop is CASSLETGSYRHGYTF. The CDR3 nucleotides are TGCGCCAGCAGCTTGGAGACAGGGTCTTATCGGCATGGCTACACCTTC.

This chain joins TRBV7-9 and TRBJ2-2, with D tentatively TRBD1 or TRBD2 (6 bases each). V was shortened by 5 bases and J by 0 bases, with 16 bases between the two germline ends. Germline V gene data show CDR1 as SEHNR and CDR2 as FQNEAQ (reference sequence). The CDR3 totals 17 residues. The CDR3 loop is CASSPGVGTTNTGELFF. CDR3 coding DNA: TGTGCCAGCAGCCCGGGGGTAGGGACAACGAACACCGGGGAGCTGTTTTTT.

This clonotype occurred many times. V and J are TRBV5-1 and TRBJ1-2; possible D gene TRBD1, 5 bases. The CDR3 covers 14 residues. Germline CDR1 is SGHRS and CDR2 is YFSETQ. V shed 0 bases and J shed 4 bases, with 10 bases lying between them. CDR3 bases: TGCGCCAGCAGCTTGGATGCGGGGGGCTATGGCTACACCTTC. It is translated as CASSLDAGGYGYTF.

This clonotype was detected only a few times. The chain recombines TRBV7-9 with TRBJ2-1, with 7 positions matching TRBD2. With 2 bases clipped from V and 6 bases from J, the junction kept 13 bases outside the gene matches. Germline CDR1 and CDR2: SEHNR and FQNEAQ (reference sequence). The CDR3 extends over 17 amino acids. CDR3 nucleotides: TGTGCCAGCAGCTTACGGGAAATAACGGGAGGAACCAATGAGCAGTTCTTC. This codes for CASSLREITGGTNEQFF. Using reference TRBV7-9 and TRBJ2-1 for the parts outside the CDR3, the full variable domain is DTGVSQNPRHKITKRGQNVTFRCDPISEHNRLYWYRQTLGQGPEFLTYFQNEAQLEKSRLLSDRFSAERPKGSFSTLEIQRTEQGDSAMYLCASSLREITGGTNEQFFGPGTRLTVL.

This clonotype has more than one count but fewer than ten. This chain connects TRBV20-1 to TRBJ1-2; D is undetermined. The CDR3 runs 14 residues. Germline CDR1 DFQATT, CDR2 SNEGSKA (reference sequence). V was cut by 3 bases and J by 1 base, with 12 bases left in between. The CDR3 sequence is CSASPKDGNYGYTF. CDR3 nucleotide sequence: TGCAGTGCTAGTCCCAAGGACGGTAACTATGGCTACACCTTC.

CDR3 sequence: CASSPTGSSTNEKLFF. Written as DNA, the CDR3 is TGCGCCAGCAGCCCCACCGGGTCGTCAACTAATGAAAAACTGTTTTTT. The V call is TRBV5-1, the J call TRBJ1-4; D not certain. The V gene lost 4 bases and the J gene lost 0 bases, with 13 bases spanning the gap. This CDR3 has 16 residues. From germline, CDR1 is SGHRS and CDR2 YFSETQ. Full variable domain (rest looked up from reference TRBV5-1 and TRBJ1-4): KAGVTQTPRYLIKTRGQQVTLSCSPISGHRSVSWYQQTPGQGLQFLFEYFSETQRNKGNFPGRFSGRQFSNSRSEMNVSTLELGDSALYLCASSPTGSSTNEKLFFGSGTQLSVL.

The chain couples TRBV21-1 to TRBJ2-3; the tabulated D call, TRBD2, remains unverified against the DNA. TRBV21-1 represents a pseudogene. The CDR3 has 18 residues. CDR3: CASQRLAGGQKSTDTQYF. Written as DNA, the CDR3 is TGTGCCAGCCAACGACTAGCGGGGGGCCAAAAAAGCACAGATACGCAGTATTTT.

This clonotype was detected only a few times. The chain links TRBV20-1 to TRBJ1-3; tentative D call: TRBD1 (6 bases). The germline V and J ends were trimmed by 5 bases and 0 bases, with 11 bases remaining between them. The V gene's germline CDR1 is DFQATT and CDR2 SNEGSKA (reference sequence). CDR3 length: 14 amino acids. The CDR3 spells CSAAKGVSGNTIYF. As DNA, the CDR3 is TGCAGTGCTGCGAAGGGGGTCTCTGGAAACACCATATATTTT.